This TCR beta chain is from a study of blood T cell repertoires in COVID-19. Looking at the study overall: Nucleic acid was either cDNA or gDNA, and it came from T cells, B-cell-depleted T cells, or PBMCs.

The germline gives CDR1 LNHDA, CDR2 SQIVND (reference sequence). V lost 1 base, J lost 8 bases, and 12 bases lay in between. The CDR3 consists of 14 residues. In the authors' methods: For nucleated cells, counts were estimated from reference gene primer amplification. The assay was immunoSEQ multiplex PCR, and TCRdb's table has in-frame clones only and misses some. V and J calls and clone size are those listed in that table; D and trimming were worked out from the DNA. The sample carries 55,000 to 75,000 clones, around nine tenths recorded once. The sequenced material came from peripheral blood. This receptor was taken from a human donor in a cohort sampled during active COVID-19. This sequence joins TRBV19 and TRBJ2-1; TRBD1 might be the D (5 bases). The CDR3 coding sequence is TGTGCCAGTAGTATAGGGGGTGGGGCGCATGAGCAGTTCTTC. This encodes CASSIGGGAHEQFF.